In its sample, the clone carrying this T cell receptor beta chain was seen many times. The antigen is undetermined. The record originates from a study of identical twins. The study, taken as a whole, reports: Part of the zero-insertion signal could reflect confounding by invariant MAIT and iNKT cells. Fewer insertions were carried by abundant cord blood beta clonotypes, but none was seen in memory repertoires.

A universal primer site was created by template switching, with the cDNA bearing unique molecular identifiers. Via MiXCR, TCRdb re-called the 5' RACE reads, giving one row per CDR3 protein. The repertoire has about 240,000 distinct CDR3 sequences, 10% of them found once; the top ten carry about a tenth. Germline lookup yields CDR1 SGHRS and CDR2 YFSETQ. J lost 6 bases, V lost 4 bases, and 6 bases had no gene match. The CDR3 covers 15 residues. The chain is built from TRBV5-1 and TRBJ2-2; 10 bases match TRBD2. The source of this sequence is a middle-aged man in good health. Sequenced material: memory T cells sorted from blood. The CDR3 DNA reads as TGCGCCAGCAGCCTCATAGCGGGAGGCGCCGGGGAGCTGTTTTTT. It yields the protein CASSLIAGGAGELFF.